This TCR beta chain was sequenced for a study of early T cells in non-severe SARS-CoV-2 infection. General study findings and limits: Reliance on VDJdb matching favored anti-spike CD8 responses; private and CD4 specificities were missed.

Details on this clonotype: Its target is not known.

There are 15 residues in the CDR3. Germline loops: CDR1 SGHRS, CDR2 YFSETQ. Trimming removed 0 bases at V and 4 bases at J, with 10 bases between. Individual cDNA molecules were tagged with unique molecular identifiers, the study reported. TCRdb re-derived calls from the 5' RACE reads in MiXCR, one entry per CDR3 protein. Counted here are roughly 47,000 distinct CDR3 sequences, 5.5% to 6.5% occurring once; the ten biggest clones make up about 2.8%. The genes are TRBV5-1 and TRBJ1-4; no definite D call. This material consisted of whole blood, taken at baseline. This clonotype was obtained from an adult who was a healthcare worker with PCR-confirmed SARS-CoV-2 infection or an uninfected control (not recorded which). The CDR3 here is CASSLGISYNEKLFF. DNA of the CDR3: TGCGCCAGCAGCTTGGGTATCAGTTATAATGAAAAACTGTTTTTT.